Below, 8 T cell receptor beta chains from the same sample are listed, as sequenced in a study of early T cells in non-severe SARS-CoV-2 infection. TCRdb re-derived calls from the 5' RACE reads in MiXCR, one entry per CDR3 protein. This sample has more than 50,000 distinct CDR3 sequences, with under 15% found just once. The source material was whole blood, sampled at baseline. The origin of the receptors is an adult who was a healthcare worker with PCR-confirmed SARS-CoV-2 infection or an uninfected control (not recorded which).

In its sample, this clonotype was seen many times. J is TRBJ1-1 and V is TRBV5-6, with unresolved D. The CDR3 sequence is 14 residues long. From germline, CDR1 is SGHDT and CDR2 YYEEEE. The V end lost 2 bases, the J end lost 8 bases, and 16 bases lay between the germline ends. Written as DNA, the CDR3 is TGTGCCAGCAGCTTATGGGCCTCCTCAGCCGAAGCTTTCTTT. Protein sequence: CASSLWASSAEAFF.

V and J are TRBV19 and TRBJ2-5, with 11 bases fitting TRBD1. This CDR3 has 15 amino acids. Trimming at V came to 6 bases and at J to 6 bases, leaving 9 bases not matched to a gene. Germline CDR1 LNHDA, CDR2 SQIVND (reference sequence). The CDR3 loop is CASSQDRGRSQTQYF. Written as DNA, the CDR3 is TGTGCCAGTAGCCAGGACAGGGGGCGGTCGCAGACCCAGTACTTC.

The chain couples TRBV27 to TRBJ2-1, with no clear D. The CDR3 length is 15 residues. The V end was cut by 2 bases, the J end by 0 bases, with 8 bases between. Germline CDR1 and CDR2: MNHEY and SMNVEV (reference sequence). The CDR3: CASSLHAVSYNEQFF. For the CDR3, the DNA is TGTGCCAGCAGTTTACACGCCGTCTCCTACAATGAGCAGTTCTTC.

This clonotype was seen more than once but under ten times. This chain connects TRBV27 to TRBJ2-3; D may be TRBD1 or TRBD2 (5 bases each). The V and J ends lost 7 bases and 3 bases respectively, with 17 bases between them. CDR3 length equals 15 residues. The germline CDR1 and CDR2 sequences are MNHEY and SMNVEV (reference sequence). CDR3 protein: CASMRGFFRTDTQYF. DNA of the CDR3: TGTGCCAGCATGAGGGGATTTTTTAGAACAGATACGCAGTATTTT.

This clonotype showed up many times. This chain joins TRBV7-2 and TRBJ2-7; TRBD2 agrees at 7 bases. J lost 2 bases, V lost 4 bases, and 11 bases had no gene match. This CDR3 is 16 amino acids long. Per germline, CDR1 SGHTA and CDR2 FQGNSA. The CDR3 loop reads CASSSRGSGKTYEQYF. CDR3 DNA sequence: TGTGCCAGCAGCTCTCGCGGAAGCGGGAAGACCTACGAGCAGTACTTC.

This clonotype has more than one count but fewer than ten. One junction end disagrees with the germline gene, perhaps due to a read error. The genes are TRBV20-1 and TRBJ1-1; D is uncertain. The germline V gene has CDR1 DFQATT and CDR2 SNEGSKA (reference sequence). The CDR3 extends over 12 amino acids. CDR3 nucleotide sequence: TGCAGTGCTAGGGCAGGCGGCACTGAAGTTTTCTTT. Translated, it gives CSARAGGTEVFF.

The V and J genes are TRBV29-1 and TRBJ2-2; no clear D. Trimming shortened V by 1 base and J by 5 bases, and 8 bases separated the two germline ends. The CDR3 extends over 13 amino acids. Germline V gene data show CDR1 as SQVTM and CDR2 as ANQGSEA. The CDR3 here is CSVEGGMTGELFF. The CDR3 DNA reads TGCAGCGTTGAAGGGGGTATGACCGGGGAGCTGTTTTTT.

This clonotype appeared a few times. The V call is TRBV9, the J call TRBJ2-5; 11 positions match TRBD2. Trimming at V came to 1 base and at J to 4 bases, leaving 0 bases not matched to a gene. CDR1 is SGDLS and CDR2 is YYNGEE in the germline V gene. The CDR3 covers 14 residues. The CDR3 DNA reads TGTGCCAGCAGCGTAACTAGCGGGAGAGAGACCCAGTACTTC. This translates into CASSVTSGRETQYF.